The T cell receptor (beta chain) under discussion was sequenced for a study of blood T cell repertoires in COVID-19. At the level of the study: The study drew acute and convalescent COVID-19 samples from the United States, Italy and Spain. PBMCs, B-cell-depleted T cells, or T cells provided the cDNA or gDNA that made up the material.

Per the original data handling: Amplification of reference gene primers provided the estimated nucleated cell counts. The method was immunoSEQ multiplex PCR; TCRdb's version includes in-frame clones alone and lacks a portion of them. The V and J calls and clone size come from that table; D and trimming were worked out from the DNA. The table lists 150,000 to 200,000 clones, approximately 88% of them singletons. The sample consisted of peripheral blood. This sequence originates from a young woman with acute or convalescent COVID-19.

CDR3: CASSLGGGSRNEQFF. CDR3 nucleotide sequence: TGTGCCAGCAGCTTAGGGGGCGGGAGTAGGAATGAGCAGTTCTTC. J is TRBJ2-1 and V is TRBV7-2; 7 positions agree with TRBD2. Germline V gives CDR1 SGHTA, CDR2 FQGNSA. V lost 1 base, J lost 7 bases, and 7 bases stayed unmatched. CDR3 length: 15 residues. The variable domain in full, with the rest retrieved from reference TRBV7-2 and TRBJ2-1, is GAGVSQSPSNKVTEKGKDVELRCDPISGHTALYWYRQSLGQGLEFLIYFQGNSAPDKSGLPSDRFSAERTGGSVSTLTIQRTQQEDSAVYLCASSLGGGSRNEQFFGPGTRLTVL.